This T cell receptor (beta chain) was recorded in a study of Ad26.COV2.S vaccination and SARS-CoV-2 variants. Points on this clone: No antigen is known for it.

Study-level findings and limits: Vaccinated and placebo-treated recipients had similar non-spike TCR breadth. Researchers cautioned that TCR breadth and depth analyses may have underestimated total T cell responses.

Treatment indicated: roughly 19 received Ad26.COV2.S at low or high dose, single or two shots; 5 received placebo; per-sample allocation not given. All samples were drawn on day 63, counting from the first vaccine or placebo injection. Whoever gave the sample was an adult aged 18-55 years in Boston. Data came from immunoSEQ multiplex PCR; TCRdb stores just in-frame clones and leaves some out. The sample lists about 320,000 clones; about 90% were seen once. V was clipped by 4 bases and J by 8 bases; unmatched bases: 5. The germline V gene has CDR1 SEHNR and CDR2 FQNEAQ (reference sequence). CDR3 size: 14 residues.

The rearrangement joins TRBV7-9 to TRBJ1-4, with TRBD1 identical over 9 bases. The specimen comprised peripheral blood, sampled in a trial of Ad26.COV2.S vaccine versus placebo. The source of this sequence is a person between 18 and 59 years old who received the Ad26.COV2.S COVID-19 vaccine or a placebo. CDR3 bases: TGTGCCAGCAGCTCGACAGGGGGGGACGAAAAACTGTTTTTT. It translates to CASSSTGGDEKLFF.